These 3 T cell receptor beta chains were sequenced from one sample in a study of tissue T cells after allogeneic stem cell transplantation. Produced via immunoSEQ multiplex PCR; TCRdb's table is partial and in-frame only. The sample contains 20,000 to 25,000 clones, 60% to 80% of which appear only once. Sequenced material: blood. The receptors shown here come from a female BALB/c mouse in good health. These mice share the MHC haplotype H2-d.

Comment on this clone: Gene names follow the mouse nomenclature. The CDR3 end falls 1 residue outside the read, so it is completed with the germline J gene. The rearrangement links TRBV13-1 to TRBJ1-4, with D perhaps matching TRBD1 (6 bases). This CDR3 has 14 residues. Trimming stripped 3 bases from V and 3 bases from J, with 9 bases between. Germline V gives CDR1 NSHNY, CDR2 SYGAGN. This CDR3 reads CASSVRGTNERLFF. The CDR3 DNA, read in part, is TGTGCCAGCAGTGTCAGGGGAACCAACGAAAGATTATTT.

A note on this clone: Mouse gene names and germline throughout. The read terminates 1 residue ahead of where the CDR3 ends, so the germline J gene completes it. V and J are TRBV13-3 and TRBJ2-4; TRBD1 might be the D (6 bases). CDR1 and CDR2 from the germline V gene are NNHDY and SYVADS. This CDR3 region has 12 residues. V lost 7 bases, J lost 2 bases, and 8 bases lay in between. CDR3 sequence: CASSGVQNTLYF. The sequenced part of the CDR3 DNA is TGTGCCAGCTCAGGGGTTCAAAACACCTTGTAC.

A word on this clone: The listed genes are named as in mouse. The read terminates 1 residue ahead of where the CDR3 ends, so the germline J gene completes it. The V gene is TRBV31, the J gene TRBJ1-6; D ambiguous. TRBJ1-6 is given ORF status, its function remaining uncertain. CDR1 and CDR2 (germline): GKSSPN, SITVG. The CDR3 has 12 amino acids. The V and J ends lost 1 base and 8 bases respectively, with 6 bases between them. CDR3 protein: CAWSQGDSPLYF. The CDR3 bases that were read are TGTGCCTGGAGTCAGGGAGATTCGCCCCTCTAC.